These T cell receptor beta chains were read from a single sample in a study of blood T cells in healthy people across ages. MiXCR, run by TCRdb on the 5' RACE reads, gives a single entry per CDR3 protein. Seen here are fewer than 750,000 distinct CDR3 sequences, under 65% observed once, and the top ten hold approximately 13%. Sequencing input: blood. These receptors originate from a woman older than 75 in good health. Each CDR3 is given with its conserved first and last residue. The D gene is left open where the match is weak. A clone size is listed for some rows: how often the clone was seen (once, few, many), or a class if it is expanded.

j_gene,v_gene,abundance,d_gene,CDR3aa,CDR3nt
TRBJ2-1,TRBV15,many,.,CATRGGLNEQFF,TGTGCCACCCGGGGCGGCTTGAATGAGCAGTTCTTC
TRBJ2-7,TRBV5-1,.,.,CASSLAWGSSSYEQYF,TGCGCCAGCAGCTTGGCCTGGGGCTCAAGCTCCTACGAGCAGTACTTC
TRBJ2-7,TRBV20-1,once,.,CSAGSGVQPYEQYF,TGCAGTGCCGGATCGGGGGTACAGCCCTACGAGCAGTACTTC
TRBJ2-3,TRBV4-2,.,.,CASSPGIQDTQYF,TGTGCCAGCAGCCCGGGAATACAAGATACGCAGTATTTT
TRBJ1-6,TRBV9,.,.,CASSVDSEVSPLHF,TGTGCCAGCAGCGTAGATTCGGAGGTTTCACCCCTCCACTTT
TRBJ1-2,TRBV12-3/TRBV12-4,few,.,CASSVARAYGYTF,TGTGCCAGCAGTGTCGCCAGGGCCTATGGCTACACCTTC
TRBJ2-6,TRBV7-9,.,.,CASSEEQENYSGANVLTF,TGTGCCAGCAGCGAGGAACAAGAGAACTACTCTGGGGCCAACGTCCTGACTTTC
TRBJ1-6,TRBV12-3/TRBV12-4,few,.,CASSTAVDSPLHF,TGTGCCAGCAGTACTGCTGTGGATTCACCCCTCCACTTT
TRBJ2-2,TRBV20-1,.,.,CSASPSLNTGELFF,TGCAGTGCTAGCCCTAGCCTGAACACCGGGGAGCTGTTTTTT
TRBJ2-7,TRBV28,once,.,CASSPPSEGSHEQYF,TGTGCCAGCAGCCCCCCCTCAGAGGGATCCCACGAGCAGTACTTC
TRBJ1-6,TRBV12-3/TRBV12-4,many,.,CASSPVGHGGSPLHF,TGTGCCAGCAGTCCCGTCGGACACGGGGGTTCACCCCTCCACTTT
TRBJ1-4,TRBV2,.,.,CASRNQGGEKLFF,TGTGCCAGCAGGAACCAGGGCGGTGAAAAACTGTTTTTT
TRBJ2-7,TRBV3-1,many,.,CASSQERHEQYF,TGTGCCAGCAGCCAAGAAAGACACGAGCAGTACTTC
TRBJ2-7,TRBV6-6,.,.,CASETEGGEQYF,TGTGCCAGCGAGACTGAAGGTGGCGAGCAGTACTTC
TRBJ1-2,TRBV3-1,.,TRBD1,CASSQGGKGGALGYTF,TGTGCCAGCAGCCAAGGAGGCAAAGGGGGCGCACTTGGCTACACCTTC
TRBJ2-7,TRBV7-2,many,.,CASSFFYEQYF,TGTGCCAGCAGCTTCTTCTACGAGCAGTACTTC
TRBJ2-2,TRBV4-2,.,TRBD1,CASSQGQGANGELFF,TGTGCCAGCAGCCAAGGACAGGGGGCGAACGGGGAGCTGTTTTTT
TRBJ1-5,TRBV6-1,few,.,CASRSLGPNQPQHF,TGTGCCAGCAGATCTCTAGGGCCTAATCAGCCCCAGCATTTT
TRBJ1-4,TRBV12-3/TRBV12-4,.,TRBD1,CASSLRTGGKKLFF,TGTGCCAGCAGTTTACGGACAGGGGGGAAAAAACTGTTTTTT
TRBJ2-7,TRBV15,.,TRBD1,CATSLSTGGSTYEQYF,TGTGCCACCAGCCTATCGACAGGGGGTAGCACCTACGAGCAGTACTTC
TRBJ2-1,TRBV6-1,.,TRBD2,CASSEQLAGTYNEQFF,TGTGCCAGCAGTGAACAACTAGCGGGGACGTACAATGAGCAGTTCTTC
TRBJ2-1,TRBV5-1,.,TRBD2,CASSLDGTSGRNEQFF,TGCGCCAGCAGCTTGGATGGGACTAGCGGTAGGAATGAGCAGTTCTTC
TRBJ1-1,TRBV7-9,.,.,CASSLAGYTEAFF,TGTGCCAGCAGCTTAGCGGGGTACACTGAAGCTTTCTTT
TRBJ1-3,TRBV5-1,.,.,CASSLEVSGNTIYF,TGCGCCAGCAGCTTGGAAGTCTCTGGAAACACCATATATTTT
TRBJ2-1,TRBV12-3/TRBV12-4,few,TRBD1,CASSRWTGGNVVNEQFF,TGTGCCAGCAGTCGGTGGACAGGGGGAAATGTCGTGAATGAGCAGTTCTTC
TRBJ2-3,TRBV6-6,.,TRBD2,CAISGASGSTDTQYF,TGTGCCATCAGTGGGGCTAGCGGGAGCACAGATACGCAGTATTTT
TRBJ2-3,TRBV29-1,many,.,CSVVTQGGRDTQYF,TGCAGCGTTGTAACCCAAGGGGGGAGGGATACGCAGTATTTT
TRBJ2-7,TRBV12-3/TRBV12-4,.,.,CASSSGQRLTYEQYF,TGTGCCAGCAGCTCAGGCCAGAGACTCACCTACGAGCAGTACTTC
TRBJ2-6,TRBV4-3,.,.,CASSQELGTGANVLTF,TGCGCCAGCAGCCAAGAACTCGGAACTGGGGCCAACGTCCTGACTTTC
TRBJ1-4,TRBV6-6,.,.,CASSYEGRGGKLFF,TGTGCCAGCAGTTATGAGGGGAGGGGCGGAAAACTGTTTTTT
TRBJ1-1,TRBV7-9,once,.,CASASTGNTEAFF,TGTGCCTCCGCATCGACAGGGAACACTGAAGCTTTCTTT
TRBJ2-5,TRBV5-1,.,.,CASSLSRAEKGEQYF,TGCGCCAGCAGCTTGTCACGAGCGGAAAAGGGTGAGCAGTACTTC
TRBJ1-4,TRBV6-1,few,.,CASRKRGQGGEKLFF,TGTGCCAGCAGAAAAAGGGGACAAGGAGGGGAAAAACTGTTTTTT
TRBJ2-7,TRBV4-2,many,.,CASSRGDSKRVSEQYF,TGTGCCAGCAGCCGAGGCGATTCGAAGCGGGTGTCCGAGCAGTACTTC
TRBJ2-3,TRBV20-1,.,TRBD2,CSAPNKRGATDTQYF,TGCAGTGCCCCTAACAAGCGGGGGGCCACAGATACGCAGTATTTT
TRBJ2-1,TRBV15,few,.,CATSPLGDPTYNEQFF,TGTGCCACCAGCCCGTTGGGCGACCCTACCTACAATGAGCAGTTCTTC
TRBJ2-6,TRBV4-3,.,.,CASSQVGSSSGANVLTF,TGCGCCAGCAGCCAAGTTGGCTCGAGCTCTGGGGCCAACGTCCTGACTTTC
TRBJ1-5,TRBV27,many,.,CATRAESSQPQHF,TGTGCCACGCGGGCGGAAAGCAGCCAGCCCCAGCATTTT
TRBJ2-3,TRBV6-2/TRBV6-3,.,TRBD2,CASSPGTSVADTQYF,TGTGCCAGCAGTCCCGGGACTAGCGTGGCAGATACGCAGTATTTT
TRBJ2-1,TRBV6-2/TRBV6-3,.,TRBD2,CASSYGTGGAPLNEQFF,TGTGCCAGCAGTTACGGTACGGGGGGGGCCCCCCTCAATGAGCAGTTCTTC
TRBJ2-2,TRBV2,.,.,CASRGGQATGELFF,TGTGCCAGCCGTGGTGGGCAGGCCACCGGGGAGCTGTTTTTT
TRBJ1-4,TRBV28,few,.,CASSLSRGRRNEKLFF,TGTGCCAGCAGTTTATCTAGGGGAAGGAGGAACGAAAAACTGTTTTTT
TRBJ2-1,TRBV20-1,many,.,CSARVGGGGAYNEQFF,TGCAGTGCTCGCGTGGGAGGAGGAGGGGCCTACAATGAGCAGTTCTTC
TRBJ2-7,TRBV18,.,.,CASSPGATSYEQYF,TGTGCCAGCTCACCGGGAGCAACCTCCTACGAGCAGTACTTC
TRBJ2-6,TRBV4-3,.,TRBD2,CASSQAALAGGASGANVLTF,TGCGCCAGCAGCCAAGCTGCCCTAGCGGGAGGGGCATCTGGGGCCAACGTCCTGACTTTC
TRBJ1-1,TRBV6-6,many,.,CASSAGVHLKDTEAFF,TGTGCCAGCAGCGCAGGGGTACATCTGAAGGACACTGAAGCTTTCTTT
TRBJ2-5,TRBV27,many,TRBD1,CASSLWTGQKTQYF,TGTGCCAGCAGTTTATGGACAGGGCAAAAGACCCAGTACTTC
TRBJ2-7,TRBV27,.,TRBD1,CASSLHGTGGFYEQYF,TGTGCCAGCAGTCTCCACGGGACAGGGGGATTCTACGAGCAGTACTTC
TRBJ2-2,TRBV5-1,.,.,CASSLEGSWNTGELFF,TGCGCCAGCAGCTTGGAGGGCAGTTGGAACACCGGGGAGCTGTTTTTT
TRBJ2-1,TRBV6-5,few,.,CASKPVLSSYNEQFF,TGTGCCAGCAAACCGGTCTTGAGCTCCTACAATGAGCAGTTCTTC
TRBJ2-7,TRBV7-2,.,.,CASSLLRQMVYEQYF,TGTGCCAGCAGCTTATTGCGACAAATGGTCTACGAGCAGTACTTC
TRBJ1-5,TRBV4-2,.,TRBD1,CASSTRGGDNQPQHF,TGTGCCAGCAGCACGCGAGGGGGCGACAATCAGCCCCAGCATTTT
TRBJ2-3,TRBV18,few,.,CASSPMTDTQYF,TGTGCCAGCTCACCGATGACAGATACGCAGTATTTT
TRBJ2-1,TRBV29-1,once,.,CSRTGARETQFF,TGCAGCCGCACCGGCGCGAGGGAGACCCAGTTCTTC
TRBJ1-1,TRBV5-1,.,TRBD1,CASSLGGQGAYVEAFF,TGCGCCAGCAGCTTGGGGGGACAGGGGGCCTACGTTGAAGCTTTCTTT